A single sample gave rise to the 8 T cell receptor beta chains below, sequenced in a study of cytomegalovirus exposure and HLA in healthy donors. The assay was immunoSEQ multiplex PCR, and TCRdb's table has in-frame clones only and misses some. The sample shows 150,000 to 200,000 clones, about four fifths of them seen only once. Sequenced material: PBMCs. The receptors were gathered from a man in his late teens or twenties in good health and CMV-seropositive.

The J gene is TRBJ2-7, the V gene TRBV6-6, with 8 bases lining up with TRBD2. Looked up from germline, CDR1 is MNHNY and CDR2 is SVGAGI (reference sequence). After removal of 8 bases from V and 0 bases from J, the junction contained 3 bases not matched to a gene. There are 13 residues in the CDR3. The DNA for the CDR3 is TGTGCCAGCCTCCGGGAGGGCTCCTACGAGCAGTACTTC. Translating gives CASLREGSYEQYF.

The rearrangement joins TRBV4-1 to TRBJ2-2; 7 bases line up with TRBD1. With 3 bases clipped from V and 9 bases from J, the junction kept 13 bases outside the gene matches. This CDR3 has 16 residues. Germline V gene lookup returns CDR1 MGHRA and CDR2 YSYEKL. As DNA, the CDR3 is TGCGCCAGCAGCCAGCTGGGACAGTCCTTCAGAAGGGAGCTGTTTTTT. Amino acid sequence: CASSQLGQSFRRELFF.

The rearrangement links TRBV7-2 to TRBJ1-5; D remains unclear. This CDR3 is 22 amino acids long. Germline assignment: CDR1 SGHTA and CDR2 FQGNSA. V dropped 0 bases and J dropped 2 bases, with 29 bases sitting between them. DNA for the CDR3: TGTGCCAGCAGCTTAGCGCTCAGTTCCCTCATGTTGTTTAATATTGGCAATCAGCCCCAGCATTTT. The encoded protein is CASSLALSSLMLFNIGNQPQHF.

V and J are TRBV29-1 and TRBJ2-1; 12 bases map to TRBD2. This CDR3 is 16 amino acids long. Germline-derived CDR1 and CDR2 are SQVTM and ANQGSEA. J lost 10 bases, V lost 0 bases, and 10 bases had no gene match. The CDR3 bases are TGCAGCGTTGAAGATCGAGCTAGCGGGAGGGCTAGCGAGCAGTTCTTC. It encodes CSVEDRASGRASEQFF.

The chain combines TRBV6-5 with TRBJ1-2, with D maybe TRBD1 (5 bases). This CDR3 comprises 14 residues. V was clipped by 6 bases and J by 8 bases, with 19 bases between them. Germline V gives CDR1 MNHEY, CDR2 SVGAGI. This CDR3 is CASSPSGGFGGYTF. CDR3 sequence (DNA): TGTGCCAGCAGCCCCAGTGGGGGGTTTGGCGGCTACACCTTC.

The chain combines TRBV5-1 with TRBJ1-4; possibly TRBD1 for D (6 bases). CDR3 length: 16 residues. Germline CDR1 reads SGHRS; CDR2 reads YFSETQ. The V end was cut by 4 bases, the J end by 6 bases, with 19 bases between. CDR3 nucleotides: TGCGCCAGCAGCACCACCGGGCTACAGGGCTATGAAAAACTGTTTTTT. Its translation: CASSTTGLQGYEKLFF.

J is TRBJ2-1 and V is TRBV9, with 7 bases identical to TRBD1. With V trimmed by 4 bases and J by 7 bases, 14 bases remained unmatched. Per germline, CDR1 SGDLS and CDR2 YYNGEE. This CDR3 has 16 amino acids. CDR3: CASSFIPGQSGNEQFF. The DNA for the CDR3 is TGTGCCAGCAGCTTTATTCCGGGACAGAGTGGAAATGAGCAGTTCTTC.

The chain recombines TRBV19 with TRBJ2-5; D perhaps matches TRBD2 (5 bases). The CDR3 sequence is 13 residues long. CDR1 is LNHDA, CDR2 SQIVND, per germline (reference sequence). The V end lost 3 bases, the J end lost 7 bases, and 12 bases lay between the germline ends. The CDR3 DNA sequence: TGTGCCAGTAGTATCCGGGGAGAAGCGACCCAGTACTTC. Its protein is CASSIRGEATQYF.